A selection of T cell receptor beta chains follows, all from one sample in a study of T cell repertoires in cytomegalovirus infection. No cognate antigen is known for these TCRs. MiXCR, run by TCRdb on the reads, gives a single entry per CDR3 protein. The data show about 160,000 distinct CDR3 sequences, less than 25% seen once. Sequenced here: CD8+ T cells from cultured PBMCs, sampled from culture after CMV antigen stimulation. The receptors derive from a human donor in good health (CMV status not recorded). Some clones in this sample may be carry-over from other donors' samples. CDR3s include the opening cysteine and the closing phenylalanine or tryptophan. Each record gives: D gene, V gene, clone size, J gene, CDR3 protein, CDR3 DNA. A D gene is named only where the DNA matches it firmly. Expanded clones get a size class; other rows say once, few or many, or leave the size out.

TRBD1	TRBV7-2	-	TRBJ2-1	CASREGQGARNEQFF	TGTGCCAGCAGAGAGGGACAGGGGGCAAGAAATGAGCAGTTCTTC
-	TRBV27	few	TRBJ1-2	CASSLGHGGGYGYTF	TGTGCCAGCAGTTTGGGGCACGGAGGTGGCTATGGCTACACCTTC
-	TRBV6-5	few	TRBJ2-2	CASSPSGYTGELFF	TGTGCCAGCAGTCCCTCAGGGTACACCGGGGAGCTGTTTTTT
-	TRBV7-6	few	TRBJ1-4	CASSLEIGLNEKLFF	TGTGCCAGCAGCTTAGAAATCGGATTAAATGAAAAACTGTTTTTT
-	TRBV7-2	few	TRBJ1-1	CASSFSGQPRTEAFF	TGTGCCAGCAGCTTCTCTGGCCAACCGAGGACTGAAGCTTTCTTT
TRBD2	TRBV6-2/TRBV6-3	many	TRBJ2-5	CASSYSVPSGGETQYF	TGTGCCAGCAGTTACTCGGTTCCTAGCGGGGGTGAGACCCAGTACTTC
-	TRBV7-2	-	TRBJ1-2	CASSLGYAGDYGYTF	TGTGCCAGCAGCTTAGGGTATGCAGGGGACTATGGCTACACCTTC
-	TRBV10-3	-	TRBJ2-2	CAISDPGQRGELFF	TGTGCCATCAGTGACCCTGGACAAAGAGGGGAGCTGTTTTTT
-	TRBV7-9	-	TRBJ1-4	CASSLKGQVEKLFF	TGTGCCAGCAGCTTAAAGGGGCAGGTGGAAAAACTGTTTTTT
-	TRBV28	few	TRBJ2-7	CASRFQGGNEQYF	TGTGCCAGCCGATTCCAGGGGGGGAACGAGCAGTACTTC
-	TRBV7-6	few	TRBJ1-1	CASSHSLTGPEAFF	TGTGCCAGCAGCCATAGCCTGACAGGACCTGAAGCTTTCTTT
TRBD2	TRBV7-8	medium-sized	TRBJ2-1	CASSLVMGLAGLNEQFF	TGTGCCAGCAGCTTAGTTATGGGACTAGCGGGTCTCAATGAGCAGTTCTTC
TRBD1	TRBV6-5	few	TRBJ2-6	CASSYHGTVISGANVLTF	TGTGCCAGCAGTTACCACGGGACAGTGATCTCTGGGGCCAACGTCCTGACTTTC
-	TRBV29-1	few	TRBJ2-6	CSVQGGSGANVLTF	TGCAGCGTCCAAGGGGGGTCTGGGGCCAACGTCCTGACTTTC
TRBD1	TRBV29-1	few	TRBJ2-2	CSVEMGQPTGELFF	TGCAGCGTTGAAATGGGACAGCCTACCGGGGAGCTGTTTTTT
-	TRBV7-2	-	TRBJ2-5	CASSPSGTTGETQYF	TGTGCCAGCAGTCCGTCCGGGACCACGGGGGAGACCCAGTACTTC
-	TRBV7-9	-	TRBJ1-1	CASSRLRRTDTEAFF	TGTGCCAGCAGCCGCCTCCGCCGGACAGACACTGAAGCTTTCTTT
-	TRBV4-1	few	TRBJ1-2	CASSQGDRDSLNYGYTF	TGCGCCAGCAGCCAAGGGGATAGGGACTCCCTTAACTATGGCTACACCTTC
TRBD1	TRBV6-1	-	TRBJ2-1	CASRVQGANEQFF	TGTGCCAGCAGGGTACAGGGGGCGAATGAGCAGTTCTTC
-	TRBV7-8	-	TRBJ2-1	CASSLLGNSYNEQFF	TGTGCCAGCAGCTTACTAGGTAACTCCTACAATGAGCAGTTCTTC
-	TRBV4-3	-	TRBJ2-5	CASSQDWAGETQYF	TGCGCCAGCAGCCAAGATTGGGCAGGGGAGACCCAGTACTTC
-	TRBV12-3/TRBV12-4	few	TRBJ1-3	CASSFTVSGNTIYF	TGTGCCAGCAGCTTCACAGTCTCTGGAAACACCATATATTTT
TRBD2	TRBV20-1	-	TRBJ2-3	CSADMGGGSTDTQYF	TGCAGTGCTGACATGGGGGGGGGGAGCACAGATACGCAGTATTTT
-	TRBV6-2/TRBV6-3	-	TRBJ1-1	CASSSGGESTEAFF	TGTGCCAGCAGTTCGGGGGGGGAGAGCACTGAAGCTTTCTTT
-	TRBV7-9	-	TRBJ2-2	CASSLETEGLSGELFF	TGTGCCAGCAGCTTAGAGACGGAGGGGCTATCCGGGGAGCTGTTTTTT
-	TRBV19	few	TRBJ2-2	CASSGLPGDLNTGELFF	TGTGCCAGTAGCGGACTCCCGGGGGACCTGAACACCGGGGAGCTGTTTTTT
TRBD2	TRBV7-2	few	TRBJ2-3	CASSLVPSGGADTQYF	TGTGCCAGCAGCTTGGTCCCGAGCGGGGGGGCAGATACGCAGTATTTT
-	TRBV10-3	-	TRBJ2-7	CAISDLTGIEQYF	TGTGCCATCAGTGACCTGACTGGGATCGAGCAGTACTTC
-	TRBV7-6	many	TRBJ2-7	CASSLGGDEQYF	TGTGCCAGCAGCTTAGGAGGGGACGAGCAGTACTTC
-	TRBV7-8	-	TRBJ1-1	CASSLGAVLDSSAFF	TGTGCCAGCAGCTTGGGCGCGGTCCTCGATAGTAGTGCTTTCTTT
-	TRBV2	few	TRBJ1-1	CASRRVSGMNTEAFF	TGTGCCAGCAGGAGGGTTTCTGGTATGAACACTGAAGCTTTCTTT
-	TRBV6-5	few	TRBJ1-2	CASSYKGEVGYTF	TGTGCCAGCAGTTACAAGGGAGAAGTTGGCTACACCTTC
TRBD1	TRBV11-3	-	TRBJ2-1	CASSPGTVNEQFF	TGTGCCAGCAGCCCCGGGACAGTAAATGAGCAGTTCTTC
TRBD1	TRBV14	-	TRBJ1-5	CASSKVIVTGQPWRSNQPQHF	TGTGCCAGCAGCAAGGTTATTGTTACGGGACAGCCTTGGCGTAGCAATCAGCCCCAGCATTTT
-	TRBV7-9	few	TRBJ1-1	CASSPGGSGYTEAFF	TGTGCCAGCAGCCCGGGTGGATCCGGATACACTGAAGCTTTCTTT
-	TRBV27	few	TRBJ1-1	CASSLRIPDNTEAFF	TGTGCCAGCAGTTTAAGAATACCTGACAACACTGAAGCTTTCTTT
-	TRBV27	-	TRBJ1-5	CASSFSANQPQHF	TGTGCCAGCAGTTTTTCAGCCAATCAGCCCCAGCATTTT
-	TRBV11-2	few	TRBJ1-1	CASSLHNPRAVVSEAFF	TGTGCCAGCAGCTTACATAACCCCCGGGCCGTGGTATCTGAAGCTTTCTTT
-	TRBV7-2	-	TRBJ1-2	CASTELRKFSGYTF	TGTGCCAGCACCGAACTAAGGAAGTTCTCTGGCTACACCTTC
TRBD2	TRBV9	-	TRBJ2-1	CASSVDGAGGNEQFF	TGTGCCAGCAGCGTAGATGGAGCGGGGGGTAATGAGCAGTTCTTC
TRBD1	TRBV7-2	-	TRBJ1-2	CASSAADRGTGYGYTF	TGTGCCAGCAGCGCCGCGGACAGGGGAACGGGCTATGGCTACACCTTC
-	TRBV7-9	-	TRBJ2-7	CASRGGPRDGYEQYF	TGTGCCAGCAGAGGGGGACCGAGGGACGGCTACGAGCAGTACTTC
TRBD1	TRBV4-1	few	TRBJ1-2	CASSPFDGQVYGYTF	TGCGCCAGCAGCCCATTCGACGGACAGGTTTATGGCTACACCTTC
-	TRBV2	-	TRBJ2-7	CASSVFKAYEQYF	TGTGCCAGCAGTGTCTTTAAAGCCTACGAGCAGTACTTC
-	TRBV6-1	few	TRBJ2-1	CASSDRVISYNEQFF	TGTGCCAGCAGTGACAGGGTAATATCCTACAATGAGCAGTTCTTC
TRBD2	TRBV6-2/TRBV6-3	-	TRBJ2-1	CASTPTSGGHSYNEQFF	TGTGCCAGCACCCCGACTAGCGGGGGACACTCCTACAATGAGCAGTTCTTC
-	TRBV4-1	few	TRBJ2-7	CASSQVMSSYEQYF	TGCGCCAGCAGCCAAGTAATGAGCTCCTACGAGCAGTACTTC
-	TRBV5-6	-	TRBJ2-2	CASSLKLGGTGELFF	TGTGCCAGCAGCTTGAAGCTGGGGGGCACCGGGGAGCTGTTTTTT
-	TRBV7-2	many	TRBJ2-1	CASSLQRNEQFF	TGTGCCAGCAGCCTACAAAGGAATGAGCAGTTCTTC
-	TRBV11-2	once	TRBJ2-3	CASSLGHTSTDTQYF	TGTGCCAGCAGCTTAGGACATACAAGCACAGATACGCAGTATTTT
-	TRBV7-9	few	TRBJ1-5	CASSLSTGRNQPQHF	TGTGCCAGCAGCTTGAGCACAGGGAGGAATCAGCCCCAGCATTTT
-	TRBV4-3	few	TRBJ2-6	CASSQDVGTANVLTF	TGCGCCAGCAGCCAAGATGTAGGTACGGCCAACGTCCTGACTTTC
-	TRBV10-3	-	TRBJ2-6	CAISESRDFNSGANVLTF	TGTGCCATCAGTGAGTCGCGGGACTTCAACTCTGGGGCCAACGTCCTGACTTTC
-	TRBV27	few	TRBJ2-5	CASSLYRVGGETQYF	TGTGCCAGCAGTTTATACAGGGTGGGAGGAGAGACCCAGTACTTC